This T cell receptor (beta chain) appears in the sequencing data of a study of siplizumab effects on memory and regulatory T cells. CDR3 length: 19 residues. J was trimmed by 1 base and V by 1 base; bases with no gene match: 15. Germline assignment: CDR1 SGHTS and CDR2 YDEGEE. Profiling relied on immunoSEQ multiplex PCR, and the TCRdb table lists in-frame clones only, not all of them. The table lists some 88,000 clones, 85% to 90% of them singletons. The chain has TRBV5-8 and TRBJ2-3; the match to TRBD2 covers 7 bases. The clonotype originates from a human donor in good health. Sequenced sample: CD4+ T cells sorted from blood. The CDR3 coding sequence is TGTGCCAGCAGCTTGAGGGCAGGGAGGGCTAGCGGACGCACAGATACGCAGTATTTT. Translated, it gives CASSLRAGRASGRTDTQYF.